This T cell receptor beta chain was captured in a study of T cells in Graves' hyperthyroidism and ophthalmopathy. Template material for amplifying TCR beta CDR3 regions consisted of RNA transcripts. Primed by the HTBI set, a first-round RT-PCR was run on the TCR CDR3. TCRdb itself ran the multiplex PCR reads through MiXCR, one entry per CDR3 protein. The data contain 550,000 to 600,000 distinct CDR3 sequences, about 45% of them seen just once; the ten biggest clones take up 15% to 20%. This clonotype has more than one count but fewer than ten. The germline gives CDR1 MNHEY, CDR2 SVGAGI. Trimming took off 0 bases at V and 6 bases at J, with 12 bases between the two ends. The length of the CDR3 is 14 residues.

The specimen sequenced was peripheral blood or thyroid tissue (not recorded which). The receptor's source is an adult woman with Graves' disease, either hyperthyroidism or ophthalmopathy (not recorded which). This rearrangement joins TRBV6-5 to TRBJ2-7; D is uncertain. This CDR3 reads CASSYSYPGFEQYF. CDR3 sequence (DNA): TGTGCCAGCAGTTACTCGTATCCGGGTTTCGAGCAGTACTTC.